The 27 T cell receptor beta chains presented below share a single source sample, sequenced in a study of regulatory T cells in long-lasting Graves disease. This sample's time point: persistent/refractory GD, antithyroid drugs over 5 years with positive TRAb. Isolated PBMC RNA provided the starting material for the TCR library. Sequencing libraries for TCR beta were prepared with iRepertoire HTBI primers and Arm-PCR of CDR3 regions. TCRdb passed the multiplex PCR reads through MiXCR, listing each CDR3 protein once. This table has a few hundred thousand distinct CDR3 sequences, about a quarter appearing once. The sample in question was peripheral blood mononuclear cells (PBMCs), obtained when the disease was refractory, from a patient treated with antithyroid drugs. The receptors were gathered from a female donor with Graves disease.

The table lists this clonotype with many counts. The chain combines TRBV11-2 with TRBJ1-2; D gene ambiguous. CDR3 length equals 16 residues. The germline V and J ends were trimmed by 3 bases and 0 bases, with 14 bases remaining between them. CDR1 and CDR2 (germline): SGHAT, FQNNGV. This CDR3 is CASSLDQTKPNYGYTF. In DNA, the CDR3 is TGTGCCAGCAGCTTGGACCAGACGAAACCTAACTATGGCTACACCTTC. The variable domain in full, with the rest retrieved from reference TRBV11-2 and TRBJ1-2, is EAGVAQSPRYKIIEKRQSVAFWCNPISGHATLYWYQQILGQGPKLLIQFQNNGVVDDSQLPKDRFSAERLKGVDSTLKIQPAKLEDSAVYLCASSLDQTKPNYGYTFGSGTRLTVV.

The genes are TRBV18 and TRBJ2-7; TRBD2 agrees at 7 bases. CDR3 length equals 13 residues. The germline V gene encodes CDR1 KGHSH and CDR2 LQKENI. The trim removed 2 bases at V and 6 bases at J, leaving 4 bases unmatched. In DNA form, the CDR3 reads TGTGCCAGCTCACCAGGGGAGGGGCGCGAGCAGTACTTC. As protein: CASSPGEGREQYF.

To note about this clonotype: This may be a read error: a much more frequent sequence differs by one nucleotide. This likely comes from a read error, as the CDR3 has no conserved phenylalanine or tryptophan at its end. This chain uses TRBV12-3 or TRBV12-4 with TRBJ1-5; a possible D gene is TRBD1 (6 bases). The CDR3 sequence is 15 residues long. The ends were cut back, 2 bases at V and 2 bases at J, with 10 bases in the middle. CDR3 sequence: CASSLQGMGNQPQHY. In DNA form, the CDR3 reads TGTGCCAGCAGTTTACAGGGGATGGGCAATCAGCCCCAGCATTAT.

This clonotype was observed many times. The V and J genes are TRBV10-3 and TRBJ1-4; D is uncertain. The V and J ends lost 4 bases and 7 bases respectively, with 13 bases between them. The CDR3 consists of 14 residues. The V gene's germline CDR1 is ENHRY and CDR2 SYGVKD. The CDR3 reads CAISVGGESEKLFF. CDR3 sequence (DNA): TGTGCCATCAGTGTCGGAGGCGAGAGTGAAAAACTGTTTTTT.

The chain couples TRBV7-3 to TRBJ2-1, with D perhaps TRBD2 (5 bases). The CDR3 sequence is 14 residues long. The germline CDR1 and CDR2 sequences are SGHTA and FQGTGA. V lost 1 base to trimming and J lost 5 bases, with 9 bases between them. This CDR3 is CASSLSLANNEQFF. The CDR3 nucleotides are TGTGCCAGCAGCTTAAGCCTAGCCAACAATGAGCAGTTCTTC.

The rearrangement uses TRBV20-1 and TRBJ2-7; D remains ambiguous. CDR1 and CDR2 (germline): DFQATT, SNEGSKA (reference sequence). This CDR3 has 17 residues. Trimming shortened V by 0 bases and J by 1 base, and 19 bases separated the two germline ends. Here the CDR3 reads CSARDPYLPTQSYEQYF. CDR3 DNA sequence: TGCAGTGCTAGAGATCCATATTTGCCCACTCAGTCCTACGAGCAGTACTTC.

The chain uses TRBV19 and TRBJ2-2; no firm D call. Trimming cost V 2 bases and J 4 bases, with 14 bases left between them. This CDR3 region has 16 residues. Germline V lookup: CDR1 LNHDA, CDR2 SQIVND (reference sequence). The CDR3 nucleotides are TGTGCCAGTAGTATAATAATTACAAGAAGCACCGGGGAGCTGTTTTTT. It encodes CASSIIITRSTGELFF.

The sample holds a few counts of this clonotype. The V call is TRBV5-6, the J call TRBJ2-2; possibly TRBD2 for D (5 bases). The length of the CDR3 is 15 residues. Germline V gives CDR1 SGHDT, CDR2 YYEEEE. V shed 2 bases and J shed 4 bases, with 12 bases lying between them. DNA of the CDR3: TGTGCCAGCAGCTTCAGACGCCGGGGCACCGGGGAGCTGTTTTTT. Amino acid sequence: CASSFRRRGTGELFF. The whole variable domain, filled in from reference TRBV5-6 and TRBJ2-2, reads DAGVTQSPTHLIKTRGQQVTLRCSPKSGHDTVSWYQQALGQGPQFIFQYYEEEERQRGNFPDRFSGHQFPNYSSELNVNALLLGDSALYLCASSFRRRGTGELFFGEGSRLTVL.

This clonotype was observed a few times. The chain recombines TRBV18 with TRBJ2-7; perhaps TRBD2 as D (5 bases). The V end lost 7 bases, the J end lost 2 bases, and 12 bases lay between the germline ends. The germline V gene has CDR1 KGHSH and CDR2 LQKENI. The CDR3 has 13 residues. CDR3 in DNA: TGTGCCAGCTTTTACCGGGAAACCTACGAGCAGTACTTC. Its protein is CASFYRETYEQYF.

J is TRBJ1-4 and V is TRBV20-1; D is unresolved. CDR1 and CDR2 (germline): DFQATT, SNEGSKA (reference sequence). This CDR3 spans 15 amino acids. With 0 bases removed from V and 0 bases from J, the gap between germline ends came to 8 bases. The CDR3 here is CSARDPRATNEKLFF. The DNA for the CDR3 is TGCAGTGCTAGAGACCCAAGGGCAACTAATGAAAAACTGTTTTTT.

This clonotype was detected ten times or more. The chain combines TRBV6-1 with TRBJ1-5; 9 nucleotides agree with TRBD1. The CDR3 contains 13 residues. V dropped 6 bases and J dropped 4; count of bases not matched to a gene: 1. The germline gives CDR1 MNHNS, CDR2 SASEGT. The CDR3 loop reads CASRTGGNQPQHF. CDR3 DNA: TGTGCCAGCAGGACAGGGGGGAATCAGCCCCAGCATTTT.

This clonotype was recorded many times. The J gene is TRBJ1-4, the V gene TRBV20-1, with 7 bases lining up with TRBD1. Germline V CDR1 and CDR2: DFQATT, SNEGSKA (reference sequence). With 4 bases clipped from V and 5 bases from J, the junction kept 10 bases outside the gene matches. The CDR3 contains 15 residues. CDR3 sequence reads: CSAKLPGQKNEKLFF. The CDR3 DNA reads TGCAGTGCTAAGCTTCCGGGACAGAAGAATGAAAAACTGTTTTTT.

This clonotype has just a few counts. The chain employs TRBV18 and TRBJ2-7, with 10 nucleotides matching TRBD1. This CDR3 is 16 amino acids long. With V trimmed by 4 bases and J by 5 bases, 11 bases remained unmatched. In germline, CDR1 is KGHSH, CDR2 LQKENI. DNA for the CDR3: TGTGCCAGCTCACAACGACCGGGACAGGGGTTCAACGAGCAGTACTTC. Translated, it gives CASSQRPGQGFNEQYF.

This chain uses TRBV19 with TRBJ2-7, with 8 bases identical to TRBD2. The ends lost 3 bases at V and 0 bases at J; junction bases unmatched: 7. The CDR3 runs 16 residues. Germline assignment: CDR1 LNHDA and CDR2 SQIVND (reference sequence). CDR3 DNA sequence: TGTGCCAGTAGTATCGACGGGGGGGTCCCCTCCTACGAGCAGTACTTC. It is translated as CASSIDGGVPSYEQYF.

This clonotype has just a few counts. The V and J genes are TRBV28 and TRBJ1-6; D is possibly TRBD1 (6 bases). Germline assignment: CDR1 MDHEN and CDR2 SYDVKM. The CDR3 extends over 15 amino acids. The ends were cut back, 0 bases at V and 9 bases at J, with 12 bases in the middle. The CDR3 sequence: CASSLWTGKSSPLHF. As DNA, the CDR3 is TGTGCCAGCAGTTTATGGACAGGAAAGTCTTCACCCCTCCACTTT.

The genes are TRBV20-1 and TRBJ1-5; 7 nucleotides match TRBD1. The CDR3 runs to 17 residues. The junction had 12 bases not matched to a gene; V was cut back by 0 bases and J by 4 bases. Germline V gives CDR1 DFQATT, CDR2 SNEGSKA (reference sequence). The CDR3 DNA reads as TGCAGTGCTAGAGAAGTCTCAACAGGGGTCGGGAATCAGCCCCAGCATTTT. Its translation: CSAREVSTGVGNQPQHF.

About this clonotype: This clone may be a read error of a much larger clone one base away. No conserved phenylalanine or tryptophan is present at the end of the CDR3, so a read error is the likely explanation. This chain uses TRBV24-1 with TRBJ1-1; a weak D match, TRBD1 (5 bases). V lost 3 bases, J lost 8 bases, and 15 bases lay in between. The CDR3 totals 14 residues. Germline loops: CDR1 KGHDR, CDR2 SFDVKD. The CDR3 DNA reads as TGTGCCACCAGTGATGGGCCGCCGAAGGGGGAAGCTTTCTCT. It codes for CATSDGPPKGEAFS.

This clonotype has at least ten counts. The chain is built from TRBV24-1 and TRBJ2-5, with TRBD1 identical over 9 bases. V dropped 5 bases and J dropped 4; count of bases not matched to a gene: 13. The CDR3 spans 17 residues. The germline V gene encodes CDR1 KGHDR and CDR2 SFDVKD. CDR3 sequence: CATSGPRDRVVGETQYF. CDR3 nucleotides: TGTGCCACCAGTGGCCCCCGGGACAGGGTGGTTGGAGAGACCCAGTACTTC.

This clonotype was seen a few times. J is TRBJ2-2 and V is TRBV2, with 7 bases that match TRBD1. This CDR3 spans 16 amino acids. The J segment lost 0 bases and the V segment lost 7 bases, leaving 8 bases of the junction unmatched. Germline V gives CDR1 SNHLY, CDR2 FYNNEI. In DNA form, the CDR3 reads TGTGCCAGCAAGATTGACAGGGTCGCGAACACCGGGGAGCTGTTTTTT. Translating it yields CASKIDRVANTGELFF. Full variable domain (outside the CDR3, taken from reference TRBV2 and TRBJ2-2): EPEVTQTPSHQVTQMGQEVILRCVPISNHLYFYWYRQILGQKVEFLVSFYNNEISEKSEIFDDQFSVERPDGSNFTLKIRSTKLEDSAMYFCASKIDRVANTGELFFGEGSRLTVL.

This clonotype has a count of ten or more. The rearrangement joins TRBV20-1 to TRBJ2-5, with 8 positions matching TRBD1. The CDR3 is made up of 15 amino acids. J gave up 3 bases and V 3 bases, and 9 bases lay outside the gene matches. Germline lookup yields CDR1 DFQATT and CDR2 SNEGSKA (reference sequence). The CDR3 loop is CSARARAGGKETQYF. CDR3 in DNA: TGCAGTGCTAGGGCTCGGGCAGGGGGCAAAGAGACCCAGTACTTC.

J is TRBJ2-1 and V is TRBV7-3, with 8 bases identical to TRBD2. The length of the CDR3 is 14 residues. In germline, CDR1 is SGHTA, CDR2 FQGTGA. V trimming: 2 bases; J trimming: 8 bases; junction bases outside the gene matches: 5. CDR3 nucleotide sequence: TGTGCCAGCAGCTTAGGAGCGGGAGTAGATGAGCAGTTCTTC. Its translation is CASSLGAGVDEQFF.

V is TRBV25-1 and J is TRBJ1-2; 7 bases are shared with TRBD1. Germline V gene lookup returns CDR1 MGHDK and CDR2 SYGVNS. After removal of 4 bases from V and 8 bases from J, the junction contained 13 bases not matched to a gene. The CDR3 totals 15 residues. The CDR3 loop reads CASSARQGEYTGYTF. The CDR3, as DNA: TGTGCCAGCAGTGCTCGACAGGGAGAGTATACGGGCTACACCTTC.

Many counts were recorded for this clonotype. V usage is TRBV2 and J usage is TRBJ2-7, with TRBD1 matching over 11 bases. V was clipped by 3 bases and J by 4 bases; unmatched bases: 5. Germline V gives CDR1 SNHLY, CDR2 FYNNEI. The CDR3 has 15 amino acids. The CDR3 region has the DNA TGTGCCAGCAGTGATTTTGGACAGGGGGCTTACGAGCAGTACTTC. It is translated as CASSDFGQGAYEQYF.

The chain has TRBV7-8 and TRBJ2-3; a possible D gene is TRBD2 (7 bases). In germline, CDR1 is SGHVS, CDR2 FQNEAQ. This CDR3 has 16 amino acids. The V gene lost 4 bases and the J gene lost 5 bases, with 19 bases spanning the gap. In DNA, the CDR3 is TGTGCCAGCAGCTCCACTGGACTAGGGGGTTTAGATACGCAGTATTTT. Translated: CASSSTGLGGLDTQYF.

The chain uses TRBV12-3 or TRBV12-4 and TRBJ2-2; tentative D call: TRBD1 (6 bases). V was pared by 6 bases and J by 0 bases, with 8 bases between. The CDR3 extends over 14 amino acids. CDR3 in DNA: TGTGCCAGCAGCGACAGGTCGAACACCGGGGAGCTGTTTTTT. Residues: CASSDRSNTGELFF.

This clonotype was counted many times. V and J are TRBV27 and TRBJ2-7, with a tentative D call TRBD2 (6 bases). V lost 6 bases to trimming and J lost 5 bases, with 23 bases between them. This CDR3 region has 16 residues. Germline V lookup: CDR1 MNHEY, CDR2 SMNVEV (reference sequence). The CDR3 DNA sequence: TGTGCCAGCAGCCCCCAGTTGAAGTTGCGGGGTGACGAGCAGTACTTC. This codes for CASSPQLKLRGDEQYF.

This clonotype occurred a few times. The chain uses TRBV6-1 and TRBJ1-2; D is perhaps TRBD1 (5 bases). Germline-derived CDR1 and CDR2 are MNHNS and SASEGT. The CDR3 runs to 16 residues. Trimming took 7 bases from V and 5 from J, leaving 23 bases between them. The CDR3 is CASKDASLKGEYGYTF. The CDR3 bases are TGTGCCAGCAAGGATGCCAGCCTCAAAGGGGAGTATGGCTACACCTTC.